This entry describes one T cell receptor (beta chain). This sample is drawn from a study of blood T cell repertoires in COVID-19. On the study more broadly: Samples taken during acute and convalescent COVID-19 were collected in the United States, Italy and Spain.

Per the germline V gene, CDR1 is SGHRS and CDR2 is YFSETQ. V was trimmed by 2 bases and J by 2 bases, leaving 11 bases between them. The CDR3 sequence is 16 residues long. TCRdb's copy holds only in-frame clones and misses some; the assay was immunoSEQ multiplex PCR. The table shows 25,000 to 35,000 clones, with 70% to 90% occurring only once. The sequenced sample consisted of peripheral blood. The clonotype was recovered from a human donor in a cohort sampled during active COVID-19. The rearrangement uses TRBV5-1 and TRBJ2-6; D is perhaps TRBD1 (5 bases). The CDR3 loop is CASSLRTGAGANVLTF. In nucleotides, the CDR3 is TGCGCCAGCAGCTTACGTACAGGCGCTGGGGCCAACGTCCTGACTTTC.